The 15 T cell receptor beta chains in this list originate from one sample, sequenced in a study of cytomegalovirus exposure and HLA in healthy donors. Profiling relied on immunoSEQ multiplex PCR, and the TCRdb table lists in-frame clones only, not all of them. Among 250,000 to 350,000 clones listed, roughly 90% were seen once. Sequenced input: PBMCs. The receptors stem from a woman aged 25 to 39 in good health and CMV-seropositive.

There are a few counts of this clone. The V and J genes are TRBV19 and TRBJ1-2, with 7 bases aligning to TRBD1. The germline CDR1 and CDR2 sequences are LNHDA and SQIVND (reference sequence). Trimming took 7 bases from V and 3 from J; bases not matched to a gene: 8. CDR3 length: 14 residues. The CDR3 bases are TGTGCCAGTACCCCAGGGGGATGGGACTATGGCTACACCTTC. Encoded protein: CASTPGGWDYGYTF.

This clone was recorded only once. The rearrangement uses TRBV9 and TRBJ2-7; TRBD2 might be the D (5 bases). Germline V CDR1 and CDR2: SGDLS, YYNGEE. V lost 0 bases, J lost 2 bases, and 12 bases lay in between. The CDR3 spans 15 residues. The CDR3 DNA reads TGTGCCAGCAGCGTAGAGGCGACTACGGCCTACGAGCAGTACTTC. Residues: CASSVEATTAYEQYF. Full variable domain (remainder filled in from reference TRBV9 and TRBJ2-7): DSGVTQTPKHLITATGQRVTLRCSPRSGDLSVYWYQQSLDQGLQFLIQYYNGEERAKGNILERFSAQQFPDLHSELNLSSLELGDSALYFCASSVEATTAYEQYFGPGTRLTVT.

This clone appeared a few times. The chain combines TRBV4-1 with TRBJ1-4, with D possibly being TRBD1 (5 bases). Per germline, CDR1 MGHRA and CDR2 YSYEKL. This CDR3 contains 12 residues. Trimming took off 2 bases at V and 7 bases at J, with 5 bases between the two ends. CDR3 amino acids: CASSQRGEKLFF. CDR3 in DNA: TGCGCCAGCAGCCAAAGGGGTGAAAAACTGTTTTTT.

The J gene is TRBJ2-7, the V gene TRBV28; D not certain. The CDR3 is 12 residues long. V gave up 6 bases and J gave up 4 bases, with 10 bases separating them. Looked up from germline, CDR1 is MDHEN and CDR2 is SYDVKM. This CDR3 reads CASSQYKYEQYF. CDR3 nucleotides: TGTGCCAGCAGCCAATACAAGTACGAGCAGTACTTC.

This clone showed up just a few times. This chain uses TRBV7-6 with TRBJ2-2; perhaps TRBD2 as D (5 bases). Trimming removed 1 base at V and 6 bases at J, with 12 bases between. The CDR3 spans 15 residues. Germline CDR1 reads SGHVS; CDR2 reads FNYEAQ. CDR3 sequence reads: CASSLGKTEAGELFF. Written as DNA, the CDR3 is TGTGCCAGCAGCTTAGGGAAGACGGAGGCCGGGGAGCTGTTTTTT.

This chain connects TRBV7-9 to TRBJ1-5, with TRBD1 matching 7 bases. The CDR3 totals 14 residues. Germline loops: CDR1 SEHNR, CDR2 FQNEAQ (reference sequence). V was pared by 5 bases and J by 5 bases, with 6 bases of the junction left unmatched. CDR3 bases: TGTGCCAGCAGCGAGTGGGACAGCGATCAGCCCCAGCATTTT. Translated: CASSEWDSDQPQHF.

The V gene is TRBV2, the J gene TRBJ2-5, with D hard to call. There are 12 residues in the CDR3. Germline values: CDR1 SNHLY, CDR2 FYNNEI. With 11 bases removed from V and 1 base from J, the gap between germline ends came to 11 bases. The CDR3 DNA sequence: TGTGCCCAGGAGAGTACCCAAGAGACCCAGTACTTC. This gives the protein CAQESTQETQYF.

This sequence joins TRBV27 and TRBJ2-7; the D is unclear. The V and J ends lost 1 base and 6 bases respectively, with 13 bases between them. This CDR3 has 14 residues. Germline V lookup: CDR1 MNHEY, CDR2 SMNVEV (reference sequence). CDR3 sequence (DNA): TGTGCCAGCAGTTTATTGGGGTCGACGTTCGAGCAGTACTTC. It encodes CASSLLGSTFEQYF.

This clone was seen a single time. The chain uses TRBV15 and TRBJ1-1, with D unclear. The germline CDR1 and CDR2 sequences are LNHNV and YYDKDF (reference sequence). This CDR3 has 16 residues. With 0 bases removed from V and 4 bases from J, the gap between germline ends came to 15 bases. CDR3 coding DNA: TGTGCCACCAGCAGAGATCGTCCGGGCCCTTCCACTGAAGCTTTCTTT. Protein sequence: CATSRDRPGPSTEAFF.

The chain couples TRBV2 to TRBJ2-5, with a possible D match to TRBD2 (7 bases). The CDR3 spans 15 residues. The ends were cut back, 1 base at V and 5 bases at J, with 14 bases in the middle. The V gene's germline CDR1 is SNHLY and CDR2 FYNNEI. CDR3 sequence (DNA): TGTGCCAGCAGTGAAGTCGCGGGGGCGCTGGAGACCCAGTACTTC. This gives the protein CASSEVAGALETQYF.

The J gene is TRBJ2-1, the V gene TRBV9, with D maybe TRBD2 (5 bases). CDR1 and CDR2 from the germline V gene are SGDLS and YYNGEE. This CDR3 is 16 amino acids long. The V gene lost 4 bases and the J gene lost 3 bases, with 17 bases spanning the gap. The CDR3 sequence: CASSPHLGRVYNEQFF. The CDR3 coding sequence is TGTGCCAGCAGCCCACACCTAGGGCGGGTCTACAATGAGCAGTTCTTC. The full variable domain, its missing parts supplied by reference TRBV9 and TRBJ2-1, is DSGVTQTPKHLITATGQRVTLRCSPRSGDLSVYWYQQSLDQGLQFLIQYYNGEERAKGNILERFSAQQFPDLHSELNLSSLELGDSALYFCASSPHLGRVYNEQFFGPGTRLTVL.

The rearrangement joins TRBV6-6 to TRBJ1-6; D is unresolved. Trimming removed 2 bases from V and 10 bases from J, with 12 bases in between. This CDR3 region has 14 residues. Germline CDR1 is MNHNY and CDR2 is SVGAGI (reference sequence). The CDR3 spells CASSYDRGRSPLHF. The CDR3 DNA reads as TGTGCCAGCAGTTACGATAGAGGGCGGTCACCCCTCCACTTT.

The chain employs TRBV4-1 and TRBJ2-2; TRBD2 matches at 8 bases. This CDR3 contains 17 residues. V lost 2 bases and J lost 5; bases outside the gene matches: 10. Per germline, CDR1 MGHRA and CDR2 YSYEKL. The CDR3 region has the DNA TGCGCCAGCAGCCAAAGCCCCCTGTCGGGGGGGACCGGGGAGCTGTTTTTT. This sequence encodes CASSQSPLSGGTGELFF.

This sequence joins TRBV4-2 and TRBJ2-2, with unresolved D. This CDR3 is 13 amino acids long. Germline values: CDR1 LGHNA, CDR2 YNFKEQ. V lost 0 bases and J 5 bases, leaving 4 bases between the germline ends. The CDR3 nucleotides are TGTGCCAGCAGCCAAGACTGGACCGGGGAGCTGTTTTTT. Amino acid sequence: CASSQDWTGELFF.

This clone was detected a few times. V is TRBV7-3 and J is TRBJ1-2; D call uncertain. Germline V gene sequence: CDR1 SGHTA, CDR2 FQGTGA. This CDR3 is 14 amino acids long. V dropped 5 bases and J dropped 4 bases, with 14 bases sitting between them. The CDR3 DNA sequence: TGTGCCAGCAGCCCCGACACCCAAGGCTATGGCTACACCTTC. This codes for CASSPDTQGYGYTF.